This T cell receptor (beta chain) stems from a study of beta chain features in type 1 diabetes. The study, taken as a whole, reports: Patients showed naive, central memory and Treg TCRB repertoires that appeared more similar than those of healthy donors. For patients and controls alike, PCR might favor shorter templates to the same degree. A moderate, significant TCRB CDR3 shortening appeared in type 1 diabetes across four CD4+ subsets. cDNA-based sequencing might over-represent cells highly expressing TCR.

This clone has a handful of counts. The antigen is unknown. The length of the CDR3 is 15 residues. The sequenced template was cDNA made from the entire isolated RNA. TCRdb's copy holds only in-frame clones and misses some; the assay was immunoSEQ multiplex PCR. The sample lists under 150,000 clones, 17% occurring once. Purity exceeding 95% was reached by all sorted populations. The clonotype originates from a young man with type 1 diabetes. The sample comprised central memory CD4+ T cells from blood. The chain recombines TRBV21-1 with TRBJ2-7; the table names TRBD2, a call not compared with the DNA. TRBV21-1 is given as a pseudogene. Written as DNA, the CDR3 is TGTGCCAGCAGCAAAGAAACTAGCGGTAACTACGAGCAGTACTTC. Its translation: CASSKETSGNYEQYF.